This T cell receptor (beta chain) was retrieved from a study of blood T cells in healthy people across ages. Overall study findings and caveats: With naive T cell percentage, TCR beta diversity showed a strong correlation.

The CDR3 has 16 residues. CDR1 DFQATT and CDR2 SNEGSKA come from the germline V gene (reference sequence). V lost 6 bases to trimming and J lost 0 bases, with 18 bases between them. A sample-barcoded 5' primer and a J-beta primer mix were used in a second PCR of about 7 to 12 cycles. Each cDNA molecule was tagged by a template-switch adaptor with 12 random nucleotides. TCRdb fed the 5' RACE reads into MiXCR, producing one record per CDR3 protein. This table holds around 870,000 distinct CDR3 sequences, around 26% found once. This clonotype was detected a few times. Its specificity is not known. Sample: blood. This chain connects TRBV20-1 to TRBJ2-1; D call uncertain. The TCR was taken from a woman of 80 years or more in good health. In nucleotides, the CDR3 is TGCAGTGCCCCGGACCGAACCAAGAGCTCCTACAATGAGCAGTTCTTC. Its translation is CSAPDRTKSSYNEQFF.